Given below is one T cell receptor beta chain in context. Its antigen is not identified. The CDR3 has 15 amino acids. The J segment lost 4 bases and the V segment lost 0 bases, leaving 6 bases of the junction unmatched. Per the germline V gene, CDR1 is SGHDT and CDR2 is YYEEEE. These data belong to a study of CD8 T cells in ankylosing spondylitis. Regarding the study as a whole: Among TCR beta sequences, a motif of under ten highly homologous variants appeared characteristic of ankylosing spondylitis blood. Earlier reports found some motif variants in synovial fluid and blood in reactive arthritis. Reportedly, significant enrichment of disease-linked clones occurred in matched ankylosing spondylitis synovial fluid. The disease-linked clones had a CD8+ phenotype and low blood frequencies.

Each CDR3 protein is one row after TCRdb ran MiXCR on the 5' RACE reads. This sample has approximately 150,000 distinct CDR3 sequences, with 17% found just once. The sequence was collected from a male donor with ankylosing spondylitis. V gene TRBV5-6 combines with J gene TRBJ2-7; 8 positions agree with TRBD2. The sample consisted of blood, either unsorted or a sorted T cell fraction (not recorded which). This CDR3 is CASSLERLASYEQYF. In DNA, the CDR3 is TGTGCCAGCAGCTTGGAGCGACTAGCGAGTTACGAGCAGTACTTC.